The present TCR beta chain was sequenced within a study of cytomegalovirus exposure and HLA in healthy donors (dated by TCRdb to 2016 to 2017). For the wider study: In an earlier analysis of 450 to 750 of the donors, 250 to 300 Gb of sequence data and 100 million or so unique TCR beta sequences from 150 million to 200 million T cells were reported. Roughly 300 gigabases of sequencing data and roughly 80 million unique TCR sequences made up an early release that covered under 750 HLA-typed donors. The genetic ancestry cluster associated with self-reported Caucasian donors included around 76% of the 398 genotyped donors. The aim of the study was to test whether cataloging public T cell receptors could identify signatures of past pathogen exposure. The study used immunosequencing to profile the T cell repertoires of 600 to 850 subjects and linked those repertoires to cytomegalovirus serostatus. A separate validation cohort of roughly 110 different subjects was used in addition to the roughly 670-subject first cohort. High-throughput TCR immunosequencing, statistical association of individual TCRs with disease status, and machine learning were combined to predict cytomegalovirus infection status. To study patterns of TCR occurrence, a later analysis re-analyzed previously published TCR beta repertoires from under 750 donors and added high-resolution HLA genotyping. In the later analysis, no new phenotypic data were used to find candidate immune exposures; instead, reliance was placed on TCR beta sequences and their occurrence across donors. In an earlier analysis of 587 of the donors, high-throughput TCR beta sequencing was used to judge whether each TCR beta V gene segment behaved as functional or pseudogenic. Donor age, sex, ethnicity and CMV serostatus were compiled alongside the repertoire data. In a later genetic analysis, genome-wide SNP genotypes for about three fifths of the roughly 670 donors were used, and that subset was treated as a discovery cohort. Every repertoire in the discovery cohort had been generated on one and the same sequencing platform. Class I and class II HLA loci were covered by the typing at four-digit resolution. The number of donors typed differed by locus, with about 629-630 for A, B, C, DRB1 and DQB1, more than 500 for DQA1, over 600 for DPA1, and 400 to 490 for DPB1. Because of strong linkage in the cohort, roughly five DR-DQ haplotypes were treated as single units for association and clustering. Among 300 to 500 genotyped donors of the cohort, an average of approximately 200,000 unique TCR beta nucleotide sequences was sequenced per donor, of which about 19% were non-productive. General study outcomes and caveats: The sequencing pipeline was judged likely to have produced a cluster of highly shared sequence variants as a technical artifact. Compared with equally common non-associated chains, HLA-associated TCR beta chains in a later analysis were more clonally expanded and had lower generation probabilities. An earlier analysis of some 560 of the donors showed that most TCR beta V segments appeared in productive rearrangements either about 87% or about 30% of the time, which broadly matched IMGT annotations. The classifier was reported to diagnose cytomegalovirus status with high specificity and sensitivity in both the original cohort and the validation cohort. Correlated functional status among segregating V segments might be attributable to linkage disequilibrium, but an unknown experimental factor could not be ruled out. Some 15 rarely observed V segments, including chromosome 9 orphons, were excluded from the earlier analysis of about 610 of the donors because counts were too low. According to a later analysis, parvovirus B19, influenza, CMV and Epstein-Barr virus appeared linked to several top co-occurrence clusters. The authors suggested that the approach could potentially be generalized to other disease states and immunological phenotypes. V-gene and J-gene trimming of TCR beta chains was associated with a missense DCLRE1C variant in a later genetic analysis, and the association was replicated in an independent cohort. A total of 150 to 200 TCR beta chains were listed by the study as associated with cytomegalovirus. According to a later analysis, TCR association rates differed among HLA loci, with DRB1 alleles showing the most associated TCRs and HLA-C alleles showing the fewest. Across donors, most TCR sequences were observed very rarely, whereas some public TCRs were present in many individuals. Specific HLA alleles were associated with roughly 17,000 TCR beta sequences at a false discovery rate of 0.05 in a later analysis. Presence/absence analyses assumed roughly uniform sequencing depth across donors, an assumption that may not hold. Strong co-occurrence of HLA alleles, especially DR and DQ, made assigning TCR associations to individual alleles difficult. Because some donors lacked HLA typing at each locus, the association tests relied only on the typed subset. In vitro tests confirmed that a few of the cytomegalovirus-associated TCR beta chains recognize cytomegalovirus antigens. A later analysis found that most CMV-associated TCR beta chains appeared HLA-restricted, with HLA associations seemingly driven largely by CMV exposure. Only TCR beta chains were sequenced in this cohort, and the absence of alpha or paired-chain data limited detectable features. According to a later genetic analysis, donors in an Asian-associated ancestry cluster had fewer N-insertions in productive TCRs than the approximately 700-donor mean. Some IMGT-functional V segments, including TRBV6-2 and TRBV6-3, could not be told apart with the 87-base-pair reads, so those segments were excluded. A further reported finding was that TCR beta sequences accurately predicted the HLA-A and HLA-B alleles for most subjects in the first cohort. CMV serostatus was the only immune exposure information available for the cohort.

The germline V gene provides CDR1 MDHEN and CDR2 SYDVKM. Including cysteine and phenylalanine, the CDR3 has 12 amino acids. Of the read, only the CDR3 DNA is kept; its 36 bases are in frame from base 1. Trimming removed 2 bases from V and 9 bases from J, leaving 8 bases between the germline ends. The cohort was made up of roughly 670 healthy bone marrow donors. At the time of sampling, all cohort members were nominally healthy, though unrecorded immune exposures were likely present. The donor tested CMV seronegative and was one of the 352 seronegative cohort members. Each donor provided a peripheral blood sample, and peripheral blood mononuclear cells were used for TCR beta sequencing. The Qiagen DNeasy Blood Extraction Kit was used to extract genomic DNA from the blood cell samples. In the case of this clone: The antigen it recognizes is unknown. No base-level quality is on record; no much larger clone is a single base apart.

The library was obtained by the immunoSEQ multiplex PCR assay. A mixture of 60 forward primers for TCR Vbeta segments and 13 reverse primers for TCR Jbeta segments was used in the multiplex PCR. The CDR3 region of rearranged TCR beta genes was amplified from genomic DNA by a multiplex PCR assay. On the Illumina HiSeq System, the amplified TCR beta libraries were sequenced as 87-base-pair reads. The source study handled its data this way. In a later analysis, roughly 80 million unique TCR beta chains were counted across the 500 to 850 repertoires, and roughly 11 million of these chains were shared by at least two donors. Raw reads were error-corrected and collapsed into unique sequences with a nearest-neighbor algorithm that merged closely related sequences to remove PCR and sequencing errors. V, D and J gene segments were assigned by aligning CDR3 sequences to IMGT reference sequences. For a sequence to be retained, a match of at least six nucleotides was required to both a V gene segment and a J gene segment. A rearrangement was called productive if the CDR3 had no stop codons and remained in frame with V and J, and every other rearrangement was called non-productive. CDR3 was defined by IMGT convention, running from the second conserved V-encoded cysteine to the conserved J-encoded phenylalanine. The earlier analysis of about 610 of the donors excluded sequences that lacked an unambiguous match to a single V gene segment. An earlier analysis of 450 to 650 of the donors called V segments functional above 56.7% productive rearrangements and segregating when the between-donor standard deviation exceeded 5%. A statistical classification framework was developed to diagnose cytomegalovirus status using the catalog of TCR beta chain sequences. In a later analysis, TCR nucleotide sequences were compared against IMGT/GENE-DB human TR gene sequences so that V and J genes could be assigned. In a later analysis, CDR3 sequences and most-parsimonious VDJ recombination scenarios were assigned using the TCRdist pipeline. A later analysis defined each TCR beta chain by its CDR3 amino acid sequence plus V-gene family, and excluded reads lacking a unique V-gene family. In a later analysis, 500 to 700 highly shared, low-generation-probability nucleotide sequences were removed to address suspected cross-contamination and a sequencing artifact. In a later analysis, a clonal expansion index was calculated for each public chain from normalized within-repertoire ranks of inferred template counts. In a later analysis, generation probabilities were computed with a VDJ recombination model fitted to out-of-frame rearrangements, and the resulting probabilities were checked against IGoR. In a later analysis, TCR-TCR, TCR-HLA and TCR-CMV co-occurrence was scored with hypergeometric tests, and a repertoire-size bias correction was applied to TCR pairs. In a later analysis, false discovery rates were estimated by permuting HLA or CMV assignments 20 times. In a later analysis, co-occurring TCRs were grouped using DBSCAN, and TCRdist sequence similarity was added for clustering within HLA-allele-positive subsets. For co-occurrence clustering, repertoires with fewer than 30,000 or more than 120,000 public chains were excluded, along with four to six repertoires with anomalous nucleotide sharing. TCRdb obtained this table from immuneACCESS and retained in-frame rearrangements with V and J assigned. These tables miss some clones; where compared with another copy, unresolved V genes account for less than half of the shortfall, and the remainder is unexplained. V and J calls and clone size are those listed in that table; D and trimming were worked out from the DNA. The sample table lists about 160,000 clones, more than 80% of them with a count of one. About 0.77% of the sample goes to the ten largest clones.

The sequence is built from TRBV28 and TRBJ1-5; there is no confident call for the D gene. The TCR comes from a woman aged 18-29 years in good health and CMV-seronegative. Sequenced material: PBMCs. The DNA is TGTGCCAGCAGTTTAGCTAGTCGGCCCCAGCATTTT. This encodes CASSLASRPQHF.